This paragraph reports one T cell receptor (beta chain). What antigen it recognizes has not been identified. Per-base qualities were not stored, and no clone one base away is much larger. The sample carries other DNA sequences with the same CDR3. The cohort consisted of approximately 670 healthy bone marrow donors. At the time of sampling, every cohort member was nominally healthy, though immune exposures that went unrecorded were likely present. The donor tested CMV seronegative and was one of the 352 seronegative cohort members. A peripheral blood sample was collected from each donor, and TCR beta sequencing was performed on peripheral blood mononuclear cells. Genomic DNA extraction from the blood cell samples was performed with the Qiagen DNeasy Blood Extraction Kit. Libraries came from the immunoSEQ multiplex PCR assay. For the multiplex PCR, a mixture combining 60 forward primers for TCR Vbeta segments and 13 reverse primers for TCR Jbeta segments was used. The CDR3 region of rearranged TCR beta genes was amplified from genomic DNA with a multiplex PCR assay. The amplified TCR beta libraries were sequenced on the Illumina HiSeq System as 87-base-pair reads. Under the source paper's analysis protocol: A later analysis counted tens of millions of unique TCR beta chains across the 600 to 850 repertoires, and about 10 million of these chains were shared by at least two donors. Raw reads were error-corrected and collapsed into unique sequences with a nearest-neighbor algorithm that merged closely related sequences to remove PCR and sequencing errors. CDR3 sequences were aligned to IMGT reference sequences to assign V, D and J gene segments. Each retained sequence needed at least a six-nucleotide match to both a V gene segment and a J gene segment. Rearrangements were classified as productive when the CDR3 lacked stop codons and remained in frame with V and J, and all other rearrangements were classified as non-productive. Following IMGT convention, CDR3 was defined as the stretch from the second conserved V-encoded cysteine up to the conserved J-encoded phenylalanine. The earlier analysis of 450 to 750 of the donors excluded any sequence lacking an unambiguous match to a single V gene segment. In an earlier analysis of 587 of the donors, V segments were called functional above 56.7% productive rearrangements and were called segregating when the between-donor standard deviation exceeded 5%. To diagnose cytomegalovirus status from the catalog of TCR beta chain sequences, a statistical classification framework was built. A later analysis assigned V and J genes by comparing TCR nucleotide sequences with IMGT/GENE-DB human TR gene sequences. In a later analysis, CDR3 sequences and most-parsimonious VDJ recombination scenarios were assigned using the TCRdist pipeline. In a later analysis, each TCR beta chain was defined by its CDR3 amino acid sequence together with its V-gene family, and reads without a unique V-gene family were excluded. As a way to deal with suspected cross-contamination and a sequencing artifact, a later analysis dropped hundreds of nucleotide sequences that were highly shared and had low generation probability. For each public chain, a later analysis derived a clonal expansion index from normalized ranks of inferred template counts within each repertoire. In a later analysis, generation probabilities were computed using a VDJ recombination model fitted to out-of-frame rearrangements, and the results were checked against IGoR. A later analysis scored TCR-TCR, TCR-HLA and TCR-CMV co-occurrence with hypergeometric tests, applying a repertoire-size bias correction to TCR pairs. In a later analysis, false discovery rates were estimated by permuting HLA or CMV assignments 20 times. In a later analysis, co-occurring TCRs were grouped with DBSCAN, and TCRdist sequence similarity was added when clustering was performed within HLA-allele-positive subsets. Repertoires with fewer than 30,000 or more than 120,000 public chains were left out of co-occurrence clustering, as were four to six repertoires with anomalous nucleotide sharing. What TCRdb holds here is the immuneACCESS table cut down to in-frame rearrangements. Part of the clones is not present; checked against another copy, under half of the missing clones reflect an unresolved V gene, and the others are unexplained. V and J calls and clone size are those listed in that table; D and trimming were worked out from the DNA. The sample has 150,000 to 200,000 clones on record, 79% of them singletons. The top ten constitute under 0.9% of the sample.

This record comes from a study of cytomegalovirus exposure and HLA in healthy donors (dated by TCRdb to between 2016 and 2019). In the study overall: In an earlier analysis of some 550 of the donors, 250 to 350 Gb of sequence data and approximately 100 million unique TCR beta sequences from 150 million to 200 million T cells were reported. Besides the first cohort of more than 650 subjects, a separate validation cohort made up of over 100 different subjects was used. On average, around 240,000 unique TCR beta nucleotide sequences were sequenced per donor among roughly 430 genotyped donors of the cohort, with about 17% of those sequences being non-productive. An earlier analysis of around 540 of the donors applied high-throughput TCR beta sequencing to assess whether each TCR beta V gene segment acted as functional or pseudogenic. Donor age, sex, ethnicity and CMV serostatus were compiled alongside the repertoire data. Rather than using new phenotypic data, the later analysis identified candidate immune exposures from TCR beta sequences and from how often those sequences occurred across donors. Every discovery cohort repertoire had been produced on one sequencing platform. The study used immunosequencing to profile the T cell repertoires of around 600 subjects and linked those repertoires to cytomegalovirus serostatus. High-throughput TCR immunosequencing, statistical association of individual TCRs with disease status, and machine learning were combined to predict cytomegalovirus infection status. An early release that covered some 630 HLA-typed donors contained about 290 gigabases of sequencing data and tens of millions of unique TCR sequences. Roughly 5 DR-DQ haplotypes were handled as single units for association and clustering because linkage in the cohort was strong. HLA typing covered class I and class II loci at four-digit resolution. The number of typed donors differed by locus: about 629-640 for A, B, C, DRB1 and DQB1; approximately 540 for DQA1; 606 for DPA1; and some 430 for DPB1. The study aimed to test whether cataloging public T cell receptors could reveal signatures of past pathogen exposure. Genome-wide SNP genotypes for about 60% of the roughly 670 donors were used in a later genetic analysis, which treated that subset as a discovery cohort. A later analysis re-examined previously published TCR beta repertoires from about 670 donors and added high-resolution HLA genotyping to investigate patterns of TCR occurrence. The genetic ancestry cluster associated with self-reported Caucasian donors included 65% to 90% of the roughly 400 genotyped donors.

What the work shows at the level of the full study, not this receptor alone: Correlated functional status among segregating V segments might be attributable to linkage disequilibrium, but an unknown experimental factor could not be ruled out. A later analysis found that TCR association rates varied across HLA loci, with DRB1 alleles showing the most associated TCRs and HLA-C alleles the fewest. A cluster of highly shared sequence variants was judged likely to represent a technical artifact of the sequencing pipeline. In an earlier analysis of approximately 590 of the donors, most TCR beta V segments appeared in productive rearrangements about 87% or about 30% of the time, broadly matching IMGT annotations. The study listed 164 TCR beta chains as associated with cytomegalovirus. Assigning TCR associations to individual alleles was difficult when HLA alleles, especially DR and DQ, strongly co-occurred. The only immune exposure information available for the cohort was CMV serostatus. A further reported finding was that TCR beta sequences accurately predicted the HLA-A and HLA-B alleles for most subjects in the first cohort. While some public TCRs were present in many individuals, most TCR sequences turned up only very rarely across donors. A later genetic analysis associated a missense DCLRE1C variant with V-gene and J-gene trimming of TCR beta chains, and an independent cohort replicated the association. At a false discovery rate of 0.05, a later analysis linked around 17,000 TCR beta sequences to specific HLA alleles. A few of the identified cytomegalovirus-associated TCR beta chains were confirmed in vitro to be specific for cytomegalovirus antigens. The authors suggested that the approach could potentially be generalized to other disease states and immunological phenotypes. According to a later genetic analysis, donors in an Asian-associated ancestry cluster had fewer N-insertions in productive TCRs than the approximately 690-donor mean. Presence/absence analyses assumed roughly uniform sequencing depth across donors, an assumption that may not hold. The earlier analysis of approximately 540 of the donors excluded roughly 17 rarely observed V segments, including chromosome 9 orphons, because counts were too low. In a later analysis, HLA-associated TCR beta chains were found to be more clonally expanded and to have lower generation probabilities than equally common non-associated chains. The classifier was reported to diagnose cytomegalovirus status with high specificity and sensitivity in both the original and validation cohorts. Because HLA typing was missing for some donors at each locus, association tests included only the typed subset. In a later analysis, several top co-occurrence clusters were reported to appear linked to parvovirus B19, influenza, CMV and Epstein-Barr virus. The cohort was sequenced for TCR beta chains only, and without alpha or paired-chain data the features that could be detected were limited. According to a later analysis, most CMV-associated TCR beta chains appeared to be HLA-restricted, and the HLA associations seemed to be driven largely by CMV exposure.

The origin of this receptor is a woman aged 40 to 50 in good health and CMV-seronegative. The sample was PBMCs.

The nucleotides are TGCGCCAGCAGCTTGGGTACAGGGGGTCAGCCCCAGCATTTT. It encodes CASSLGTGGQPQHF. The chain is made from TRBV5-1 and TRBJ1-5; a stretch of 8 junction bases matches TRBD1. V lost 0 bases and J lost 6 bases, and the count of bases not matched to a germline gene is 2. CDR1 and CDR2 (SGHRS, YFSETQ) derive from the germline V gene. The CDR3 runs 14 amino acids, cysteine and phenylalanine included. The CDR3 DNA has 42 bases and is translated from base 1.